This T cell receptor beta chain is from a study of T cell changes during pregnancy in multiple sclerosis. V was shortened by 6 bases and J by 2 bases, with 13 bases between the two germline ends. CDR3 length: 14 residues. Germline V gene lookup returns CDR1 MNHNS and CDR2 SASEGT. Clones were read by immunoSEQ multiplex PCR, and TCRdb kept only the in-frame ones, dropping some. The sample consists of about 40,000 clones, approximately 94% of them appearing once. Material: CD4+ T cells from peripheral blood mononuclear cells, obtained in the third trimester of pregnancy. The chain carries TRBV6-1 and TRBJ1-2, with D possibly TRBD1 on 6 matching bases. This receptor was taken from a female donor with multiple sclerosis, enrolled in a pregnancy study. DNA of the CDR3: TGTGCCAGCAGAATGGACAGTTTGAACTATGGCTACACCTTC. Translation: CASRMDSLNYGYTF.